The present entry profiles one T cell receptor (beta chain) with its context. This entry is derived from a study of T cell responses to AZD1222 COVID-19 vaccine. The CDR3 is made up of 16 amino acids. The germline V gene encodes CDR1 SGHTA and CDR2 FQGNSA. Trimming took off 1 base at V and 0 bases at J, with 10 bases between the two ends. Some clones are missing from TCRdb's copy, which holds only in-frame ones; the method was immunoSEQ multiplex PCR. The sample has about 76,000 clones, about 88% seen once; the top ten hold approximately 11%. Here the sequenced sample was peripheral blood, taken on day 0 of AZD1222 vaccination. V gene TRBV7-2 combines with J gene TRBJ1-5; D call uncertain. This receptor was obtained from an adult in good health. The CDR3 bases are TGTGCCAGCAGCTTAGAGGCCGGAAATAGCAATCAGCCCCAGCATTTT. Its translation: CASSLEAGNSNQPQHF.